This TCR beta chain was captured by sequencing in a study of blood T cell repertoires in COVID-19. Generated by immunoSEQ multiplex PCR, the TCRdb table keeps only in-frame clones and is missing some. Among approximately 150,000 clones listed, roughly 80% were seen once. The germline CDR1 and CDR2 sequences are LGHDT and YNNKEL (reference sequence). Losses at the gene ends were 4 bases for V and 4 bases for J; bases not matched to a gene: 16. CDR3 size: 18 residues. This receptor was obtained from a human donor in a cohort sampled during active COVID-19. The chain joins TRBV3-1 (or the pseudogene TRBV3-2) to TRBJ1-2; 9 bases line up with TRBD1. The sequenced sample consisted of peripheral blood. The CDR3 protein is CASSPLTGTGINSYGYTF. DNA of the CDR3: TGTGCCAGCAGCCCATTGACCGGGACAGGGATTAATTCCTATGGCTACACCTTC.